Following are 29 T cell receptor beta chains from one sample sequenced in a study of CD8+CD57+ T cells in acquired aplastic anemia. Genomic DNA, the template, was used for profiling of the TCR beta VDJ and CDR3. Using its own MiXCR run on the reads, TCRdb lists one record per CDR3 protein. The sample has about 160,000 distinct CDR3 sequences; approximately 44% are singletons. The sample was sorted CD4+, CD8+, or CD8+CD57+ T cells (not recorded which) from PBMCs. These receptors came from a human donor in good health.

This clonotype was counted at least ten times. The V and J genes are TRBV7-2 and TRBJ2-3, with 7 nucleotides matching TRBD1. Germline loops: CDR1 SGHTA, CDR2 FQGNSA. V was pared by 2 bases and J by 3 bases, with 5 bases of the junction left unmatched. The CDR3 has 15 residues. The CDR3 nucleotides are TGTGCCAGCAGCTTAAACGGACAGGCAACAGATACGCAGTATTTT. Amino acid sequence: CASSLNGQATDTQYF.

This clonotype occurred a few times. The chain employs TRBV27 and TRBJ2-7; D remains ambiguous. CDR1 and CDR2 (germline): MNHEY, SMNVEV (reference sequence). This CDR3 spans 15 amino acids. V was shortened by 3 bases and J by 4 bases, with 16 bases between the two germline ends. The CDR3 sequence: CASSFGSYKRYEQYF. The CDR3 DNA follows: TGTGCCAGCAGTTTTGGATCGTACAAGAGATACGAGCAGTACTTC.

This chain joins TRBV10-1 and TRBJ2-1, with 9 bases that match TRBD1. Trimming took 4 bases from V and 6 from J; bases not matched to a gene: 4. Germline V lookup: CDR1 WNHNN, CDR2 SYGVQD (reference sequence). The CDR3 sequence is 14 residues long. The CDR3 is CASSGTGVRNEQFF. In DNA, the CDR3 is TGCGCCAGCAGTGGGACAGGGGTCCGCAATGAGCAGTTCTTC.

The chain links TRBV19 to TRBJ2-5; D unclear. V was clipped by 6 bases and J by 5 bases, with 16 bases between them. The length of the CDR3 is 14 residues. In germline, CDR1 is LNHDA, CDR2 SQIVND (reference sequence). The CDR3 region has the DNA TGTGCCAGTAGACCATCAGATGCTCGGGAGACCCAGTACTTC. It translates to CASRPSDARETQYF.

This clonotype has ten or more counts. V is TRBV11-2 and J is TRBJ1-2, with TRBD1 matching 9 bases. Germline V gives CDR1 SGHAT, CDR2 FQNNGV. The CDR3 contains 15 residues. V lost 3 bases to trimming and J lost 4 bases; unmatched junction nucleotides: 6. The CDR3 DNA sequence: TGTGCCAGCAGCTTGGACAGGGGTTCAGGCTATGGCTACACCTTC. It translates to CASSLDRGSGYGYTF.

The rearrangement uses TRBV7-8 and TRBJ2-3; 11 bases align to TRBD2. The germline V gene has CDR1 SGHVS and CDR2 FQNEAQ. V lost 5 bases and J lost 3; bases outside the gene matches: 4. CDR3 length: 15 residues. This chain's CDR3 is CASSTGLAATDTQYF. The CDR3 coding sequence is TGTGCCAGCAGCACGGGACTAGCGGCGACAGATACGCAGTATTTT.

This clonotype was seen at least ten times. The chain is built from TRBV9 and TRBJ2-1; D remains unclear. The germline V gene has CDR1 SGDLS and CDR2 YYNGEE. CDR3 length: 14 amino acids. Between the trimmed V and J ends, which lost 1 base and 5 bases, there was a span of 10 bases. DNA of the CDR3: TGTGCCAGCAGCGTATGGGTAGCCCACAATGAGCAGTTCTTC. This gives the protein CASSVWVAHNEQFF.

The sample holds many counts of this clonotype. The V gene is TRBV6-1, the J gene TRBJ2-7; the D call may be TRBD1 or TRBD2 (5 bases each). This CDR3 region has 14 residues. V lost 6 bases and J 0 bases, leaving 12 bases between the germline ends. Germline V lookup: CDR1 MNHNS, CDR2 SASEGT. In nucleotides, the CDR3 is TGTGCCAGCAGGAACGGGGCGAGCTCCTACGAGCAGTACTTC. Encoded protein: CASRNGASSYEQYF.

V usage is TRBV20-1 and J usage is TRBJ1-3; TRBD1 aligns across 9 bases. CDR1 is DFQATT, CDR2 SNEGSKA, per germline (reference sequence). The length of the CDR3 is 16 residues. The V gene end was trimmed by 6 bases and the J gene end by 4 bases; junction bases not matched to a gene: 13. The CDR3 coding sequence is TGCAGTGCACTGACAGGGGGGGAGATTTTGGGAAACACCATATATTTT. Its translation is CSALTGGEILGNTIYF.

This rearrangement joins TRBV5-6 to TRBJ2-3; TRBD1 aligns across 12 bases. V lost 4 bases and J lost 0; bases outside the gene matches: 3. CDR1 and CDR2 (germline): SGHDT, YYEEEE. The CDR3 length is 16 residues. CDR3 sequence (DNA): TGTGCCAGCAGCGTGGGACAGGGGGCGAGCACAGATACGCAGTATTTT. Protein sequence: CASSVGQGASTDTQYF.

This clonotype showed up just a few times. The chain carries TRBV9 and TRBJ2-3, with D maybe TRBD2 (7 bases). In germline, CDR1 is SGDLS, CDR2 YYNGEE. This CDR3 region has 16 residues. V was clipped by 0 bases and J by 6 bases, with 17 bases between them. The CDR3 nucleotides are TGTGCCAGCAGCGTAGGGGGTAGGGGGGGACGGGATACGCAGTATTTT. This sequence encodes CASSVGGRGGRDTQYF.

This clonotype was recorded at least ten times. The chain has TRBV7-9 and TRBJ1-5, with TRBD1 matching 8 bases. V was clipped by 4 bases and J by 9 bases; unmatched bases: 8. The CDR3 runs to 14 residues. Germline values: CDR1 SEHNR, CDR2 FQNEAQ (reference sequence). This CDR3 is CASSSGQGAGPQHF. As DNA, the CDR3 is TGTGCCAGCAGCTCCGGACAGGGCGCAGGGCCCCAGCATTTT.

This clonotype was picked up many times. The chain uses TRBV20-1 and TRBJ2-7; TRBD1 or TRBD2 may be the D gene (5 bases each). Trimming took off 6 bases at V and 4 bases at J, with 16 bases between the two ends. The CDR3 consists of 13 residues. The germline V gene encodes CDR1 DFQATT and CDR2 SNEGSKA (reference sequence). CDR3 protein: CSAESGTSYEQYF. CDR3 nucleotides: TGCAGTGCCGAGTCCGGGACCTCTTACGAGCAGTACTTC.

V gene TRBV10-3 combines with J gene TRBJ2-5; D is perhaps TRBD1 (5 bases). V shed 2 bases and J shed 5 bases, with 9 bases lying between them. Germline CDR1 is ENHRY and CDR2 is SYGVKD. The CDR3 is 13 amino acids. CDR3 residues: CAISETAGETQYF. DNA of the CDR3: TGTGCCATCAGTGAGACAGCAGGGGAGACCCAGTACTTC.

V and J are TRBV11-2 and TRBJ2-1, with 11 bases aligning to TRBD1. V gave up 5 bases and J gave up 4 bases; unmatched junction bases: 10. The CDR3 length is 17 residues. Germline lookup yields CDR1 SGHAT and CDR2 FQNNGV. CDR3: CASSPRTGGLGYNEQFF. The DNA for the CDR3 is TGTGCCAGCAGCCCTCGGACAGGGGGCCTGGGGTACAATGAGCAGTTCTTC.

The chain has TRBV10-3 and TRBJ2-3; D call uncertain. The CDR3 is made up of 13 amino acids. Germline V lookup: CDR1 ENHRY, CDR2 SYGVKD. Trimming took 5 bases from V and 1 from J, leaving 7 bases between them. This CDR3 reads CAISYSGTDTQYF. The CDR3 coding sequence is TGTGCCATCAGTTACTCGGGCACAGATACGCAGTATTTT.

This clonotype was found a few times. The V call is TRBV5-6, the J call TRBJ1-3; 10 nucleotides agree with TRBD1. Germline CDR1 and CDR2: SGHDT and YYEEEE. V shed 3 bases, J shed 0 bases, and the junction held 3 bases outside the gene matches. CDR3 length equals 16 residues. The CDR3 sequence: CASSWGQGNSGNTIYF. The CDR3 DNA is TGTGCCAGCAGCTGGGGACAGGGGAACTCTGGAAACACCATATATTTT. Together with reference TRBV5-6 and TRBJ1-3, the CDR3 gives the full variable domain: DAGVTQSPTHLIKTRGQQVTLRCSPKSGHDTVSWYQQALGQGPQFIFQYYEEEERQRGNFPDRFSGHQFPNYSSELNVNALLLGDSALYLCASSWGQGNSGNTIYFGEGSWLTVV.

The sample holds many counts of this clonotype. The V call is TRBV15, the J call TRBJ1-1; D is unclear. This CDR3 has 15 residues. Trimming cost V 0 bases and J 2 bases, with 10 bases left between them. Germline V gene sequence: CDR1 LNHNV, CDR2 YYDKDF (reference sequence). Here the CDR3 reads CATSRDNVHNTEAFF. As DNA, the CDR3 is TGTGCCACCAGCAGAGATAACGTGCATAACACTGAAGCTTTCTTT. Full variable domain (missing parts from reference TRBV15 and TRBJ1-1): DAMVIQNPRYQVTQFGKPVTLSCSQTLNHNVMYWYQQKSSQAPKLLFHYYDKDFNNEADTPDNFQSRRPNTSFCFLDIRSPGLGDTAMYLCATSRDNVHNTEAFFGQGTRLTVV.

This chain's CDR3 is CASSLGGVGGYTF. The CDR3 DNA sequence: TGCGCCAGCAGCTTGGGAGGGGTAGGCGGCTACACCTTC. The chain recombines TRBV5-1 with TRBJ1-2, with a weak D call TRBD1 (5 bases). The length of the CDR3 is 13 residues. Germline lookup yields CDR1 SGHRS and CDR2 YFSETQ. Trimming stripped 0 bases from V and 8 bases from J, with 11 bases between.

This clonotype was observed at least ten times. This chain connects TRBV12-5 to TRBJ2-7; 8 bases fit TRBD2. The CDR3 sequence is 13 residues long. V shed 8 bases, J shed 6 bases, and the junction held 9 bases outside the gene matches. The germline gives CDR1 LGHNT, CDR2 FRNRAP. CDR3 residues: CASIGGGLGEQYF. The DNA for the CDR3 is TGTGCTAGTATAGGCGGGGGGTTAGGCGAGCAGTACTTC.

At least ten counts were recorded for this clonotype. This chain joins TRBV7-9 and TRBJ1-1, with no clear D. Germline V gene sequence: CDR1 SEHNR, CDR2 FQNEAQ (reference sequence). V dropped 1 base and J dropped 0 bases, with 6 bases sitting between them. CDR3 size: 14 residues. The CDR3 nucleotides read TGTGCCAGCAGCTTAGGGGCAGTGAACACTGAAGCTTTCTTT. Amino acid sequence: CASSLGAVNTEAFF.

This clonotype was detected many times. CDR3 protein: CASSLSISNQPQHF. The CDR3 DNA sequence: TGTGCCAGCAGCTTATCTATCAGCAATCAGCCCCAGCATTTT. The chain uses TRBV7-9 and TRBJ1-5; D is unresolved. Germline V gives CDR1 SEHNR, CDR2 FQNEAQ (reference sequence). Trimming took off 2 bases at V and 1 base at J, with 6 bases between the two ends. The CDR3 contains 14 residues.

The chain has TRBV7-8 and TRBJ1-2, with D unclear. The CDR3 spans 13 residues. In germline, CDR1 is SGHVS, CDR2 FQNEAQ. Trimming cost V 1 base and J 6 bases, with 9 bases left between them. In DNA form, the CDR3 reads TGTGCCAGCAGCTTAGGAGGGATGGATGGCTACACCTTC. As protein: CASSLGGMDGYTF.

The chain couples TRBV9 to TRBJ2-7, with 9 bases that match TRBD1. With 3 bases clipped from V and 3 bases from J, the junction kept 4 bases outside the gene matches. There are 14 residues in the CDR3. Germline CDR1 reads SGDLS; CDR2 reads YYNGEE. Here the CDR3 reads CASSATGGNYEQYF. The CDR3, as DNA: TGTGCCAGCAGCGCGACAGGGGGAAACTACGAGCAGTACTTC.

The V gene is TRBV7-2, the J gene TRBJ2-1; no firm D call. The germline CDR1 and CDR2 sequences are SGHTA and FQGNSA. The CDR3 is made up of 13 amino acids. Trimming shortened V by 0 bases and J by 8 bases, and 8 bases separated the two germline ends. The CDR3 is CASSLAQKDEQFF. The CDR3 DNA follows: TGTGCCAGCAGCTTAGCCCAGAAGGATGAGCAGTTCTTC.

The V gene is TRBV14, the J gene TRBJ1-4; 10 positions match TRBD1. CDR1 is SGHDN, CDR2 FVKESK, per germline. V trimming: 4 bases; J trimming: 0 bases; junction bases outside the gene matches: 8. The CDR3 covers 18 residues. Written as DNA, the CDR3 is TGTGCCAGCAGCCTCCGGCGGGGACAGGGGACAACTAATGAAAAACTGTTTTTT. It specifies CASSLRRGQGTTNEKLFF.

This clonotype was seen more than once but under ten times. The rearrangement joins TRBV6-1 to TRBJ1-2; tentative D call: TRBD1 (5 bases). V shed 2 bases and J shed 2 bases, with 24 bases lying between them. The CDR3 loop spans 19 amino acids. CDR1 and CDR2 (germline): MNHNS, SASEGT. This CDR3 is CASSERGRGVRKQNYGYTF. The CDR3 bases are TGTGCCAGCAGTGAACGGGGGAGAGGGGTACGGAAACAAAACTATGGCTACACCTTC.

This clonotype was found once. This chain links TRBV29-1 with TRBJ2-5; 12 nucleotides line up with TRBD1. Trimming at V came to 8 bases and at J to 5 bases, leaving 9 bases not matched to a gene. The CDR3 sequence is 14 residues long. Germline lookup yields CDR1 SQVTM and CDR2 ANQGSEA. The CDR3 DNA follows: TGCAGCCCTAGAACGGGACAGGGGGCGGAGACCCAGTACTTC. As protein: CSPRTGQGAETQYF.

This clonotype was seen repeatedly, ten times or more. The DNA for the CDR3 is TGTGCCAGCAGCTTAGAGGGACGTACGCAGTATTTT. This encodes CASSLEGRTQYF. The genes are TRBV7-2 and TRBJ2-3, with D possibly called TRBD1 or TRBD2 (5 bases each). Germline lookup yields CDR1 SGHTA and CDR2 FQGNSA. This CDR3 is built from 12 residues. V was shortened by 1 base and J by 8 bases, with 7 bases between the two germline ends.